This entry concerns a single T cell receptor (beta chain). The CDR3 spans 17 residues. Per the germline V gene, CDR1 is SGHVS and CDR2 is FQNEAQ. V lost 1 base to trimming and J lost 3 bases, with 13 bases between them. The data were obtained in a study of blood T cell repertoires in COVID-19. At the level of the study: Italy, Spain and the United States were the sources of the convalescent and acute COVID-19 samples. Nucleic acid was either cDNA or gDNA, and it came from T cells, B-cell-depleted T cells, or PBMCs.

In the authors' workflow: Quantification of nucleated cells was approximated via reference gene primer amplification. Measured with immunoSEQ multiplex PCR; TCRdb has only the in-frame clones, and not every one. The V and J calls and clone size are taken from that table; D and trimming were inferred from the DNA. The data show about 260,000 clones, approximately 85% seen once. Sequenced sample: peripheral blood. The receptor's source is a human donor in a cohort sampled during active COVID-19. The V and J genes are TRBV7-8 and TRBJ1-6; possible D gene TRBD1, 5 bases. The CDR3 nucleotides read TGTGCCAGCAGCTTAGGATTGGGGCAGGACTATAATTCACCCCTCCACTTT. It is translated as CASSLGLGQDYNSPLHF. Based on the CDR3 plus reference TRBV7-8 and TRBJ1-6, the full variable domain is GAGVSQSPRYKVAKRGQDVALRCDPISGHVSLFWYQQALGQGPEFLTYFQNEAQLDKSGLPSDRFFAERPEGSVSTLKIQRTQQEDSAVYLCASSLGLGQDYNSPLHFGNGTRLTVT.